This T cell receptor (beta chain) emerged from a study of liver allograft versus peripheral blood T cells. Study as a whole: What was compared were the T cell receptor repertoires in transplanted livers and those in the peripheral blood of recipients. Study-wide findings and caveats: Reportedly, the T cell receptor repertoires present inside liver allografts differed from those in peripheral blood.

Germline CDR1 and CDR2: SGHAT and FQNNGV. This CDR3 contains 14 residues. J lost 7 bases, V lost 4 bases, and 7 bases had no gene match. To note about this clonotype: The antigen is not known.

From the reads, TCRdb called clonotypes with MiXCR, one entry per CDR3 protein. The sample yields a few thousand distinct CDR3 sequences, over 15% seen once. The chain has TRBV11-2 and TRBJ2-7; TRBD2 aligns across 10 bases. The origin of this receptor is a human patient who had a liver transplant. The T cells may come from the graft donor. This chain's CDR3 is CASSYPGLAREQYF. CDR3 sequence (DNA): TGTGCCAGCAGCTATCCGGGACTAGCGAGAGAGCAGTACTTC.